The next 9 T cell receptor beta chains were all read from a single sample in a study of T cells in Graves' hyperthyroidism and ophthalmopathy. TCR beta CDR3 regions were amplified from RNA. The HTBI primer set was used in a first-round RT-PCR of the TCR CDR3. Each CDR3 protein is one row after TCRdb ran MiXCR on the multiplex PCR reads. The table shows about 250,000 distinct CDR3 sequences, with approximately 23% occurring only once. Input material: blood. The receptors here all came from a woman in her 40s with Graves' ophthalmopathy.

Many counts were recorded for this clonotype. V gene TRBV11-2 combines with J gene TRBJ2-7; unclear D gene. The CDR3 runs to 13 residues. V was trimmed by 1 base and J by 4 bases, leaving 8 bases between them. Germline V gives CDR1 SGHAT, CDR2 FQNNGV. The CDR3 DNA reads TGTGCCAGCAGCTTAGTTCTGGGTTACGAGCAGTACTTC. Amino acids: CASSLVLGYEQYF. The full variable domain, rest sourced from reference TRBV11-2 and TRBJ2-7, is EAGVAQSPRYKIIEKRQSVAFWCNPISGHATLYWYQQILGQGPKLLIQFQNNGVVDDSQLPKDRFSAERLKGVDSTLKIQPAKLEDSAVYLCASSLVLGYEQYFGPGTRLTVT.

In this sample, this clonotype turned up many times. The genes are TRBV14 and TRBJ1-5; TRBD1 aligns across 7 bases. This CDR3 comprises 16 residues. The germline V gene encodes CDR1 SGHDN and CDR2 FVKESK. V shed 0 bases, J shed 4 bases, and the junction held 6 bases outside the gene matches. The CDR3 spells CASSQERAGQNQPQHF. The CDR3 region has the DNA TGTGCCAGCAGCCAAGAAAGAGCGGGACAGAATCAGCCCCAGCATTTT. Supplemented by reference TRBV14 and TRBJ1-5, the full variable domain reads EAGVTQFPSHSVIEKGQTVTLRCDPISGHDNLYWYRRVMGKEIKFLLHFVKESKQDESGMPNNRFLAERTGGTYSTLKVQPAELEDSGVYFCASSQERAGQNQPQHFGDGTRLSIL.

This clonotype was observed at least ten times. V is TRBV28 and J is TRBJ2-2; D remains ambiguous. Trimming removed 5 bases from V and 1 base from J, with 14 bases in between. The CDR3 covers 16 residues. CDR1 is MDHEN and CDR2 is SYDVKM in the germline V gene. The CDR3 sequence: CASSPVRTGNTGELFF. As DNA, the CDR3 is TGTGCCAGCAGTCCTGTTCGGACGGGGAACACCGGGGAGCTGTTTTTT.

This clonotype appeared many times. This chain links TRBV30 with TRBJ2-7; D is unresolved. V lost 4 bases and J 3 bases, leaving 13 bases between the germline ends. The CDR3 is made up of 13 amino acids. CDR1 and CDR2 (germline): GTSNPN, SVGIG (reference sequence). The CDR3: CAWTQQFIYEQYF. The CDR3 bases are TGTGCCTGGACGCAGCAGTTCATCTACGAGCAGTACTTC.

This clonotype was observed at least ten times. The genes are TRBV20-1 and TRBJ2-5; 8 nucleotides line up with TRBD2. V was clipped by 3 bases and J by 4 bases; unmatched bases: 4. This CDR3 comprises 13 residues. Germline V lookup: CDR1 DFQATT, CDR2 SNEGSKA (reference sequence). The CDR3 bases are TGCAGTGCTAGTCGGGAGGGGGGAGAGACCCAGTACTTC. The encoded protein is CSASREGGETQYF.

This clonotype showed up just a few times. The gene calls are TRBV27 and TRBJ2-7; D remains unclear. V was clipped by 2 bases and J by 1 base, with 6 bases between them. This CDR3 has 13 amino acids. Germline CDR1 and CDR2: MNHEY and SMNVEV (reference sequence). CDR3 sequence reads: CASSLKLSYEQYF. The CDR3 DNA follows: TGTGCCAGCAGTTTAAAGTTGTCCTACGAGCAGTACTTC.

This chain links TRBV27 with TRBJ2-7; perhaps D is TRBD1 or TRBD2 (5 bases each). The V and J ends lost 0 bases and 4 bases respectively, with 13 bases between them. This CDR3 has 15 residues. Per the germline V gene, CDR1 is MNHEY and CDR2 is SMNVEV (reference sequence). The CDR3 DNA follows: TGTGCCAGCAGTTTATCAGGGGACCCCACATACGAGCAGTACTTC. Residues: CASSLSGDPTYEQYF.

This clonotype was counted ten times or more. In DNA, the CDR3 is TGTGCCAGCAGTTTCTCTGGAAGGAGCACCGGGGAGCTGTTTTTT. Its protein is CASSFSGRSTGELFF. The chain has TRBV12-3 or TRBV12-4 and TRBJ2-2; D remains ambiguous. Trimming cost V 3 bases and J 4 bases, with 12 bases left between them. The CDR3 is made up of 15 amino acids.

This clonotype was counted many times. This sequence joins TRBV7-2 and TRBJ2-7; the D is unclear. The V gene's germline CDR1 is SGHTA and CDR2 FQGNSA. The CDR3 has 11 amino acids. V lost 5 bases, J lost 6 bases, and 8 bases lay in between. CDR3 amino acids: CASSPLTEQYF. The CDR3 coding sequence is TGTGCCAGCAGCCCACTCACCGAGCAGTACTTC.